A single sample gave rise to the 25 T cell receptor beta chains below, sequenced in a study of shared clonotypes between healthy human individuals. CD8 cells regarded as naive lacked CD45RO, were positively chosen for CCR7, and omitted terminally differentiated effector memory CD45RA+ cells. Clones were read by immunoSEQ multiplex PCR, and TCRdb kept only the in-frame ones, dropping some. The sample records roughly 2,000,000 clones, around 93% being singletons. The sample taken for sequencing was naive CD8+ T cells from PBMCs. These receptor sequences come from a man between 18 and 29 years old in good health. Some clones in this sample may be carry-over from other donors' samples.

The genes are TRBV7-9 and TRBJ2-7; D is possibly TRBD2 (6 bases). The CDR3 totals 14 residues. V lost 1 base and J lost 2, with 9 bases in between. Germline V gives CDR1 SEHNR, CDR2 FQNEAQ (reference sequence). The CDR3 DNA follows: TGTGCCAGCAGCTTAGGCGGGGAGGCCTACGAGCAGTACTTC. This gives the protein CASSLGGEAYEQYF.

The rearrangement uses TRBV10-3 and TRBJ1-2, with TRBD1 as a possible D gene (6 bases). The ends were cut back, 3 bases at V and 4 bases at J, with 18 bases in the middle. This CDR3 spans 16 amino acids. Germline V gene lookup returns CDR1 ENHRY and CDR2 SYGVKD. The CDR3 coding sequence is TGTGCCATCAGTGACTTGGGGGGCATAACTCTCTATGGCTACACCTTC. The encoded protein is CAISDLGGITLYGYTF.

J is TRBJ2-2 and V is TRBV6-5; 7 nucleotides align to TRBD1. CDR3 length: 16 amino acids. Germline CDR1 and CDR2: MNHEY and SVGAGI. J lost 0 bases, V lost 4 bases, and 5 bases had no gene match. The CDR3 region is CASSSQGFANTGELFF. The CDR3 nucleotides are TGTGCCAGCAGTTCACAGGGGTTCGCGAACACCGGGGAGCTGTTTTTT.

This rearrangement joins TRBV30 to TRBJ2-3, with D maybe TRBD2 (6 bases). The CDR3 spans 16 residues. V was shortened by 6 bases and J by 4 bases, with 23 bases between the two germline ends. Germline V gene sequence: CDR1 GTSNPN, CDR2 SVGIG (reference sequence). The CDR3 spells CACGPRLVGSPDTQYF. As DNA, the CDR3 is TGTGCCTGCGGACCCAGACTAGTTGGCTCTCCAGATACGCAGTATTTT.

Remarks on this clone: The same CDR3 arises from other DNA sequences in this sample as well. The rearrangement joins TRBV28 to TRBJ2-3, with 7 bases identical to TRBD2. The junction had 3 bases not matched to a gene; V was cut back by 5 bases and J by 1 base. The germline gives CDR1 MDHEN, CDR2 SYDVKM. The CDR3 covers 14 residues. This chain's CDR3 is CASSLTSGTDTQYF. The CDR3 region has the DNA TGTGCCAGCAGTCTAACTAGCGGCACAGATACGCAGTATTTT.

The CDR3, as DNA: TGTGCCAGCGGGGAACGGTTGGAAGCTTTCTTT. This gives the protein CASGERLEAFF. This rearrangement joins TRBV25-1 to TRBJ1-1; the D is unclear. Germline V gives CDR1 MGHDK, CDR2 SYGVNS. The V and J ends lost 8 bases and 8 bases respectively, with 12 bases between them. The CDR3 length is 11 residues.

J is TRBJ2-3 and V is TRBV6-1; possibly TRBD1 for D (7 bases). CDR1 MNHNS and CDR2 SASEGT come from the germline V gene. The V end lost 2 bases, the J end lost 6 bases, and 18 bases lay between the germline ends. The CDR3 sequence is 16 residues long. The CDR3 spells CASSELPGGRGDTQYF. The CDR3 coding sequence is TGTGCCAGCAGTGAACTTCCCGGGGGCAGGGGGGATACGCAGTATTTT.

The V and J genes are TRBV7-2 and TRBJ2-2; D unresolved. The length of the CDR3 is 12 residues. Trimming shortened V by 5 bases and J by 6 bases, and 7 bases separated the two germline ends. Looked up from germline, CDR1 is SGHTA and CDR2 is FQGNSA. The CDR3 sequence is CASSPEAGELFF. The CDR3 DNA is TGTGCCAGCAGCCCAGAGGCCGGGGAGCTGTTTTTT.

This clone occurred once. This chain uses TRBV13 with TRBJ2-1; 16 positions agree with TRBD2. The CDR3 totals 19 residues. Germline V gene lookup returns CDR1 PRHDT and CDR2 FYEKMQ (reference sequence). Trimming removed 5 bases from V and 0 bases from J; junction bases left unmatched: 7. The CDR3 is CASSLYGTSGRASYNEQFF. The CDR3 bases are TGTGCCAGCAGCCTTTATGGGACTAGCGGGAGGGCCTCCTACAATGAGCAGTTCTTC.

This clone was observed a single time. The chain carries TRBV19 and TRBJ1-2; maybe TRBD1 (5 bases). Germline-derived CDR1 and CDR2 are LNHDA and SQIVND (reference sequence). This CDR3 spans 13 amino acids. V was pared by 3 bases and J by 4 bases, with 9 bases between. The CDR3 spells CASSMGLVYGYTF. For the CDR3, the DNA is TGTGCCAGTAGTATGGGACTCGTCTATGGCTACACCTTC.

The V call is TRBV4-3, the J call TRBJ1-1, with D unresolved. This CDR3 has 14 amino acids. Germline V gene lookup returns CDR1 LGHNA and CDR2 YSLEER. Between the trimmed V and J ends, which lost 3 bases and 3 bases, there was a span of 11 bases. This chain's CDR3 is CASSQGLKYTEAFF. The CDR3 DNA reads TGCGCCAGCAGCCAGGGCCTGAAGTACACTGAAGCTTTCTTT.

This sequence joins TRBV27 and TRBJ2-7, with D perhaps matching TRBD2 (5 bases). CDR3 size: 13 residues. V was trimmed by 5 bases and J by 3 bases, leaving 11 bases between them. Looked up from germline, CDR1 is MNHEY and CDR2 is SMNVEV (reference sequence). DNA of the CDR3: TGTGCCAGCAGTGCGGCTAGCATCTACGAGCAGTACTTC. Its protein is CASSAASIYEQYF.

The chain links TRBV6-5 to TRBJ1-2; D is uncertain. V gave up 10 bases and J gave up 6 bases, with 12 bases separating them. Germline values: CDR1 MNHEY, CDR2 SVGAGI. The CDR3 length is 11 residues. The CDR3 sequence is CAIHPGNGYTF. The CDR3, as DNA: TGTGCCATACACCCGGGTAATGGCTACACCTTC.

This rearrangement joins TRBV28 to TRBJ1-2; D ambiguous. This CDR3 is 14 amino acids long. Germline CDR1 reads MDHEN; CDR2 reads SYDVKM. V was shortened by 6 bases and J by 0 bases, with 11 bases between the two germline ends. The CDR3 reads CASSHAPANYGYTF. CDR3 nucleotide sequence: TGTGCCAGCAGCCATGCCCCCGCTAACTATGGCTACACCTTC.

V and J are TRBV7-3 and TRBJ2-2; 9 bases are shared with TRBD2. This CDR3 spans 16 amino acids. Germline-derived CDR1 and CDR2 are SGHTA and FQGTGA. With V trimmed by 5 bases and J by 9 bases, 13 bases remained unmatched. The CDR3 nucleotides read TGTGCCAGCAGCCCCTCGGCGGGAGGGCCGTACAGGGAGCTGTTTTTT. This sequence encodes CASSPSAGGPYRELFF.

V gene TRBV5-1 combines with J gene TRBJ1-2; D not resolved. CDR3 size: 12 residues. Trimming left V 5 bases short and J 4 bases short, with 9 bases between. Germline V lookup: CDR1 SGHRS, CDR2 YFSETQ. The CDR3: CASRAKGYGYTF. In DNA form, the CDR3 reads TGCGCCAGCAGGGCAAAAGGCTATGGCTACACCTTC.

J is TRBJ2-7 and V is TRBV15, with D unresolved. The ends were cut back, 8 bases at V and 0 bases at J, with 17 bases in the middle. The V gene's germline CDR1 is LNHNV and CDR2 YYDKDF (reference sequence). The CDR3 has 15 residues. Written as DNA, the CDR3 is TGTGCCACCGGGCCTCAGGCGGCGAGCTCCTACGAGCAGTACTTC. Encoded protein: CATGPQAASSYEQYF.

This chain links TRBV10-3 with TRBJ1-2, with D possibly being TRBD1 (6 bases). The V gene's germline CDR1 is ENHRY and CDR2 SYGVKD. CDR3 length: 11 amino acids. Trimming stripped 10 bases from V and 8 bases from J, with 14 bases between. The CDR3 DNA reads TGTGCCAGCGGGACATTGTTCGGCTACACCTTC. It translates to CASGTLFGYTF.

The chain carries TRBV7-8 and TRBJ2-5; D gene uncertain. The tail of the sequence fits TRBJ2-7 better, so the J call may be wrong. CDR1 SGHVS and CDR2 FQNEAQ come from the germline V gene. The CDR3 has 13 amino acids. CDR3 sequence reads: CASSLDRGYEQYF. DNA for the CDR3: TGTGCCAGCAGCTTAGACCGTGGCTACGAGCAGTACTTC.

The V gene is TRBV7-9, the J gene TRBJ2-1; D gene ambiguous. The length of the CDR3 is 15 residues. The germline gives CDR1 SEHNR, CDR2 FQNEAQ (reference sequence). V lost 8 bases and J 0 bases, leaving 14 bases between the germline ends. CDR3 loop: CASGAGRSSYNEQFF. CDR3 in DNA: TGTGCCAGCGGAGCAGGCAGAAGCTCCTACAATGAGCAGTTCTTC.

The chain joins TRBV4-2 to TRBJ2-1, with a tentative D call TRBD2 (5 bases). Germline CDR1 LGHNA, CDR2 YNFKEQ. The CDR3 is 14 amino acids. Deletions cut 4 bases from V and 6 bases from J, with 13 bases between. This CDR3 reads CASSLSKRANEQFF. The CDR3 nucleotides read TGTGCCAGCAGCCTGTCCAAGAGGGCCAATGAGCAGTTCTTC.

CDR3 in amino acids: CASPSVEGGAPGELFF. In DNA form, the CDR3 reads TGTGCCAGCCCCTCAGTGGAGGGAGGAGCTCCCGGGGAGCTGTTTTTT. J is TRBJ2-2 and V is TRBV11-3, with TRBD2 as a possible D gene (6 bases). V was clipped by 8 bases and J by 6 bases, with 22 bases between them. Germline V gene lookup returns CDR1 SGHNT and CDR2 YENEEA. This CDR3 region has 16 residues.

This clone was seen a single time. The chain is built from TRBV5-1 and TRBJ2-1; D possibly corresponds to TRBD2 (6 bases). The CDR3 sequence is 13 residues long. V lost 4 bases and J 10 bases, leaving 15 bases between the germline ends. In germline, CDR1 is SGHRS, CDR2 YFSETQ. The CDR3 bases are TGCGCCAGCAGCCCCGGGAGCCTCTGGGAGCAGTTCTTC. Translated, it gives CASSPGSLWEQFF.

The CDR3 DNA reads TGTGCCTCCGGCTCCCCATACTACAATGAGCAGTTCTTC. Protein: CASGSPYYNEQFF. The chain is built from TRBV14 and TRBJ2-1; D gene ambiguous. This CDR3 contains 13 residues. V was clipped by 11 bases and J by 3 bases, with 14 bases between them. Germline V gene lookup returns CDR1 SGHDN and CDR2 FVKESK.

Worth noting for this clone: The sample contains more than one DNA sequence encoding this CDR3. The rearrangement uses TRBV27 and TRBJ2-7; 7 nucleotides match TRBD2. The J segment lost 3 bases and the V segment lost 6 bases, leaving 5 bases of the junction unmatched. Germline CDR1 is MNHEY and CDR2 is SMNVEV (reference sequence). This CDR3 has 13 residues. CDR3 loop: CASRERGVYEQYF. The CDR3 bases are TGTGCCAGCAGAGAGCGGGGAGTCTACGAGCAGTACTTC.